The next 4 T cell receptor beta chains were all read from a single sample in a study of T cell changes during pregnancy in multiple sclerosis (dated 2019 in TCRdb). The protocol used for the library was the immunoSEQ multiplex PCR assay. TCRdb re-hosts the immuneACCESS table, in-frame sequences only. Its copies lack some clones; in the studies checked, an unresolved V gene accounts for under half of them, and the cause for the rest is not known. The sample records more than 55,000 clones, approximately 90% of which are singletons. Around 3.5% of the sample is taken by the ten largest. The starting material was peripheral blood, obtained after pregnancy. The receptor source for this set is a female donor in good health, enrolled as a control in a pregnancy study.

The V and J genes are TRBV5-6 and TRBJ2-7, with 10 bases aligning to TRBD2. V was pared by 4 bases and J by 7 bases, with 8 bases of the junction left unmatched. The CDR3 covers 14 residues. CDR1 and CDR2 from the germline V gene are SGHDT and YYEEEE. The CDR3 region is CASSPLAGDREQYF. The CDR3 bases are TGTGCCAGCAGCCCTCTAGCGGGAGATCGTGAGCAGTACTTC.

The CDR3 sequence is CASSWASGSWETQYF. Written as DNA, the CDR3 is TGTGCCAGCAGCTGGGCGAGCGGGAGCTGGGAGACCCAGTACTTC. The rearrangement joins TRBV6-6 to TRBJ2-5, with 8 bases aligning to TRBD2. The CDR3 length is 15 residues. The V segment lost 6 bases and the J segment 5 bases; nucleotides outside the gene matches: 11. CDR1 is MNHNY, CDR2 SVGAGI, per germline (reference sequence).

The V call is TRBV9, the J call TRBJ2-3; a possible D gene is TRBD2 (6 bases). V was clipped by 2 bases and J by 2 bases, with 15 bases between them. Germline V gene lookup returns CDR1 SGDLS and CDR2 YYNGEE. The CDR3 loop spans 16 amino acids. The CDR3 reads CASSVQGGAPTDTQYF. In DNA form, the CDR3 reads TGTGCCAGCAGCGTTCAGGGAGGAGCCCCCACAGATACGCAGTATTTT.

This sequence joins TRBV6-5 and TRBJ1-1; 7 bases agree with TRBD1. The V and J ends lost 4 bases and 6 bases, in that order; junction bases with no gene match: 11. Germline CDR1 MNHEY, CDR2 SVGAGI. The CDR3 length is 15 residues. The CDR3: CASSSRGPSLAEAFF. The CDR3 nucleotides read TGTGCCAGCAGTTCAAGGGGGCCCTCTTTAGCTGAAGCTTTCTTT.